The 3 T cell receptor beta chains reported below all come from one sample, sequenced in a study of T cells in Graves' hyperthyroidism and ophthalmopathy. Amplified TCR beta CDR3 regions derived from RNA transcripts. HTBI primers were employed in a first-round RT-PCR of the TCR CDR3. MiXCR, run by TCRdb on the multiplex PCR reads, gives a single entry per CDR3 protein. This sample has around 700,000 distinct CDR3 sequences, with around a third found just once. Specimen: blood. These receptor sequences come from a woman between 40 and 55 years old with Graves' hyperthyroidism.

This clonotype was seen a handful of times. This chain uses TRBV20-1 with TRBJ2-2; 11 bases align to TRBD2. Germline lookup yields CDR1 DFQATT and CDR2 SNEGSKA (reference sequence). V gave up 4 bases and J gave up 3 bases; unmatched junction bases: 1. The CDR3 totals 14 residues. The CDR3 nucleotides are TGCAGTGCTACGGGACTAGCGGACACCGGGGAGCTGTTTTTT. Its protein product is CSATGLADTGELFF.

The sample holds a few counts of this clonotype. A much larger clone is a single base away; this may be a read error. The conserved closing phenylalanine or tryptophan is absent in this CDR3, likely reflecting a read error. The CDR3 DNA follows: TGTGCCAGCAGCGACAGGGGGGTCTATGGCTACACCCTC. It specifies CASSDRGVYGYTL. The V call is TRBV2, the J call TRBJ1-2; TRBD1 matches 9 bases. Germline V gene data show CDR1 as SNHLY and CDR2 as FYNNEI. This CDR3 contains 13 residues. V lost 6 bases and J lost 4; bases outside the gene matches: 3.

On this clonotype itself: This likely comes from a read error, as the CDR3 has no conserved phenylalanine or tryptophan at its end. The chain recombines TRBV7-6 with TRBJ2-7, with 11 bases matching TRBD2. Germline V gene lookup returns CDR1 SGHVS and CDR2 FNYEAQ. This CDR3 spans 15 amino acids. J gave up 6 bases and V 5 bases, and 9 bases lay outside the gene matches. The DNA of the CDR3 is TGTGCCAGCAGCCAAGGTACTAGCGGGAGTTTCGAGCAGTACCTC. Residues: CASSQGTSGSFEQYL.